The TCR beta chain described here comes from a study of blood T cell repertoires in COVID-19. Study-wide context: Donors in the United States, Italy and Spain gave samples during acute or convalescent COVID-19. Sample material is recorded as cDNA or gDNA derived from T cells, B-cell-depleted T cells, or PBMCs.

Source study methods: It was from reference gene primer amplification that nucleated cell counts were estimated. Using immunoSEQ multiplex PCR, the repertoire was profiled, and TCRdb retains in-frame clones only, with some absent. D and trimming come from the DNA, and the V and J calls and clone size come from that table. This repertoire shows 150,000 to 200,000 clones, 65% to 90% found once; its top ten account for approximately 8%. This CDR3 is 16 amino acids long. V lost 0 bases and J lost 0, with 11 bases in between. CDR1 and CDR2 (germline): MNHEY, SVGAGI. Input material: peripheral blood. The clonotype comes from a man aged 55 to 70 with acute or convalescent COVID-19. The chain has TRBV6-5 and TRBJ1-1; D remains unclear. CDR3 protein: CASSYSSGFMNTEAFF. The CDR3 nucleotides read TGTGCCAGCAGTTACTCAAGCGGTTTTATGAACACTGAAGCTTTCTTT.